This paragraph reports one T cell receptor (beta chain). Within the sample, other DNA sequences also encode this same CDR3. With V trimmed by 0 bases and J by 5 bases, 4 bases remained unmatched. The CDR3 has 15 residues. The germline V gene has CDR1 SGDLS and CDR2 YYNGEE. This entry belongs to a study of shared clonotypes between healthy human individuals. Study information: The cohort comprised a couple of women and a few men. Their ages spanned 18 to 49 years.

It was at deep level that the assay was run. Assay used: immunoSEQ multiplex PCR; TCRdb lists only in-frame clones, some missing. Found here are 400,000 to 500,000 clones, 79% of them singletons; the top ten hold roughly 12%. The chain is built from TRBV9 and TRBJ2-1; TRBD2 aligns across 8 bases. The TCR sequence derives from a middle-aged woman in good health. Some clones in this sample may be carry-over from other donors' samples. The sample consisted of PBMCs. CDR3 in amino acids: CASSVGTSGNNEQFF. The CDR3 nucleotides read TGTGCCAGCAGCGTAGGAACTAGCGGAAACAATGAGCAGTTCTTC.